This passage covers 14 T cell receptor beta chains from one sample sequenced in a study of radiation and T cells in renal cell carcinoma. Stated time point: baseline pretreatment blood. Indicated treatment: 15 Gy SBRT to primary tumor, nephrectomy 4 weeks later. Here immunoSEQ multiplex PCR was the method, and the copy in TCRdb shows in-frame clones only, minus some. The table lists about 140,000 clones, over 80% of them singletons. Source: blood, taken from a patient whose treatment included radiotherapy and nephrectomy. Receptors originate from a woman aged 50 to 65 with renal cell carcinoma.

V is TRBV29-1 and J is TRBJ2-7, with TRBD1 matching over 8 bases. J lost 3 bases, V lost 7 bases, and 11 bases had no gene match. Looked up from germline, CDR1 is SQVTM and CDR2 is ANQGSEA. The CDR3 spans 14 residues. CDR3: CSGLSGTGFYEQYF. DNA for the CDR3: TGCAGCGGATTATCCGGGACAGGATTCTACGAGCAGTACTTC.

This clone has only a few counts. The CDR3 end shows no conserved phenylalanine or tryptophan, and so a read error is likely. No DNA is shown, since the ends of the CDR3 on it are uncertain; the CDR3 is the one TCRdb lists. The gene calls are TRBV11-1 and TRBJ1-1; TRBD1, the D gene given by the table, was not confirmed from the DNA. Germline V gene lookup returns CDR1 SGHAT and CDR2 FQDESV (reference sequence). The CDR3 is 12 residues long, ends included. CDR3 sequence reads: CASSLHQGGMKL.

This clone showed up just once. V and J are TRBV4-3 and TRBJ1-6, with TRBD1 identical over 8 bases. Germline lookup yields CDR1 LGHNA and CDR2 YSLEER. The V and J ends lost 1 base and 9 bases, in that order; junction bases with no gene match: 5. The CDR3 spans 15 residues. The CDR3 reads CASSQGTGISSPLHF. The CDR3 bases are TGCGCCAGCAGCCAAGGGACAGGGATTAGTTCACCCCTCCACTTT.

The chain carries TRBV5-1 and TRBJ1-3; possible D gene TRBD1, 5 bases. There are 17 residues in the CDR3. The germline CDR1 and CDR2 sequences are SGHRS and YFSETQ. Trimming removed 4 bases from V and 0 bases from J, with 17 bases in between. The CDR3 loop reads CASSADSLRFSGNTIYF. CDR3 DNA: TGCGCCAGCAGCGCCGACAGTCTCCGGTTCTCTGGAAACACCATATATTTT.

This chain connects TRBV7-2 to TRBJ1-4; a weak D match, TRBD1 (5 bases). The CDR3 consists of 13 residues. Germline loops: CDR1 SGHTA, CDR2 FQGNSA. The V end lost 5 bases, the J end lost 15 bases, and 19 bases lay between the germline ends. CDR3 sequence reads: CASSRTGASTLFF. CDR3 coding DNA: TGTGCCAGCAGCCGAACTGGGGCAAGCACCTTGTTTTTT.

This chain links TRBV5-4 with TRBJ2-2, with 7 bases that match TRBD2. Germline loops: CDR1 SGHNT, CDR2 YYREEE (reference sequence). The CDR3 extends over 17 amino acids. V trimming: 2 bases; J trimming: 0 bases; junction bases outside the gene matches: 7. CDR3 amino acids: CASSLPRSGSNTGELFF. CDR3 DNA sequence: TGTGCCAGCAGCTTACCCCGTAGCGGGTCGAACACCGGGGAGCTGTTTTTT.

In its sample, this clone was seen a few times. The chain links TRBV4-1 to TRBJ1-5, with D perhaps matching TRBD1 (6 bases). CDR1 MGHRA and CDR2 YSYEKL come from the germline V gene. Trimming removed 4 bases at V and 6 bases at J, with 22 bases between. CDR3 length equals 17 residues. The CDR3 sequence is CASSRTIIRGPGQPQHF. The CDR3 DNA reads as TGCGCCAGCAGCCGGACGATTATTCGGGGGCCGGGTCAGCCCCAGCATTTT.

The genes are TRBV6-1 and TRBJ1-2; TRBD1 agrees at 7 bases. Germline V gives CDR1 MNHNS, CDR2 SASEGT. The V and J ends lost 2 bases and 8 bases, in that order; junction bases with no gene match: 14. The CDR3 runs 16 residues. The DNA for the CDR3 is TGTGCCAGCAGTGAACTTTTCGGGACAGATCTGAGCGGCTACACCTTC. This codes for CASSELFGTDLSGYTF.

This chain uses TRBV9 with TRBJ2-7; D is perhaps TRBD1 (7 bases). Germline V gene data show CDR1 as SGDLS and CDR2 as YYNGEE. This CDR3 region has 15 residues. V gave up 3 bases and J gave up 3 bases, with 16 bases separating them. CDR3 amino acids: CASSAGGQVGYEQYF. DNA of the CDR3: TGTGCCAGCAGCGCAGGGGGGCAGGTCGGCTACGAGCAGTACTTC.

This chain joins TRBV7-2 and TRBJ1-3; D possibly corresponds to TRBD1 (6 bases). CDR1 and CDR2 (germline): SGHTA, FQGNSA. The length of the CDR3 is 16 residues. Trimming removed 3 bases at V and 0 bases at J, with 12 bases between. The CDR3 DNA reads TGTGCCAGCAGCTTCGGACAGTTAAACTCTGGAAACACCATATATTTT. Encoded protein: CASSFGQLNSGNTIYF.

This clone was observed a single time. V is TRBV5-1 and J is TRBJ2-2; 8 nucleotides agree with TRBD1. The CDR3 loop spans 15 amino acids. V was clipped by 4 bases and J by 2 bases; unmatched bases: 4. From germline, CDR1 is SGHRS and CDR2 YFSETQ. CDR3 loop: CASSPTGDNTGELFF. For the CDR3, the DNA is TGCGCCAGCAGCCCGACAGGGGACAACACCGGGGAGCTGTTTTTT. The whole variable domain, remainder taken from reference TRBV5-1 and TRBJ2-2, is KAGVTQTPRYLIKTRGQQVTLSCSPISGHRSVSWYQQTPGQGLQFLFEYFSETQRNKGNFPGRFSGRQFSNSRSEMNVSTLELGDSALYLCASSPTGDNTGELFFGEGSRLTVL.

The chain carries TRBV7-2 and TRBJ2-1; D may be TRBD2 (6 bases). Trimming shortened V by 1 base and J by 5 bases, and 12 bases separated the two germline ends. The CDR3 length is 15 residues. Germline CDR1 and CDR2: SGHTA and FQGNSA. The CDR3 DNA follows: TGTGCCAGCAGCTTAGTGGCGGGGTTACACAATGAGCAGTTCTTC. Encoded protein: CASSLVAGLHNEQFF.

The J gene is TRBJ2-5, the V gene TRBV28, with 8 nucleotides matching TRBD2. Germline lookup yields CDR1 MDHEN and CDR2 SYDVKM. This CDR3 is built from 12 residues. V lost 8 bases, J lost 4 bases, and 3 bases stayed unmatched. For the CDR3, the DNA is TGTGCCAGCCGGCGGGAGGCAGAGACCCAGTACTTC. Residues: CASRREAETQYF.

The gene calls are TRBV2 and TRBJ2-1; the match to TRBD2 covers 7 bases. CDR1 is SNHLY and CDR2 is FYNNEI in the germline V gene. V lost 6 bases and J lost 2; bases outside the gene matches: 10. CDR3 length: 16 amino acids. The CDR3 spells CASRDRSGDTYNEQFF. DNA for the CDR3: TGTGCCAGCAGGGATAGAAGCGGGGATACCTACAATGAGCAGTTCTTC.